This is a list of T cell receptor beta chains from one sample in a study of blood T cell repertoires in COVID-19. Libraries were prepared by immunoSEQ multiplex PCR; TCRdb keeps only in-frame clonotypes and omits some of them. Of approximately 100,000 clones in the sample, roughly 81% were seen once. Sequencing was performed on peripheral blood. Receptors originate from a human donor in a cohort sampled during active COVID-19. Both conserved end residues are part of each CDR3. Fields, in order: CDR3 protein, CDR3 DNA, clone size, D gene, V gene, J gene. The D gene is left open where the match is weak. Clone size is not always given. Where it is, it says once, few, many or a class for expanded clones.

CSVRYSGELFF	TGCAGCGTTCGGTATAGCGGGGAGCTGTTTTTT	few	.	TRBV29-1	TRBJ2-2
CAWKPGGAYGYTF	TGTGCCTGGAAGCCTGGGGGGGCCTATGGCTACACCTTC	once	.	TRBV30	TRBJ1-2
CASSLRDIDYGYTF	TGCGCCAGCAGCCTTCGGGACATCGACTATGGCTACACCTTC	.	.	TRBV4-1	TRBJ1-2
CASSVSGSSYNEQFF	TGCGCCAGCAGCGTTAGCGGGAGCTCCTACAATGAGCAGTTCTTC	.	TRBD2	TRBV5-1	TRBJ2-1
CASSPDRVGGYTF	TGTGCCAGCAGCCCCGACAGGGTGGGTGGCTACACCTTC	.	TRBD1	TRBV7-2	TRBJ1-2
CASSLGQGAYNEQFF	TGTGCCAGCAGCTTGGGACAGGGGGCCTACAATGAGCAGTTCTTC	.	TRBD1	TRBV11-2	TRBJ2-1
CAIRGQANTGELFF	TGTGCCATCCGGGGACAGGCGAACACCGGGGAGCTGTTTTTT	.	TRBD1	TRBV7-2	TRBJ2-2
CASSQDRLARTGELFF	TGCGCCAGCAGCCAAGATAGACTAGCGAGGACCGGGGAGCTGTTTTTT	.	TRBD2	TRBV4-3	TRBJ2-2
CAPEALLRGCGANVLTF	TGTGCCCCCGAAGCACTGCTCCGGGGTTGTGGGGCCAACGTCCTGACTTTC	once	.	TRBV21-1	TRBJ2-6
CASSSGGETQYF	TGTGCCAGCTCATCGGGAGGGGAGACCCAGTACTTC	once	TRBD2	TRBV18	TRBJ2-5
CASSGGGGTNEKLFF	TGTGCCAGCAGCGGTGGAGGCGGAACTAATGAAAAACTGTTTTTT	.	.	TRBV11-3	TRBJ1-4
CASSQPGQGTPYGYTF	TGCGCCAGCAGCCAACCGGGACAGGGTACCCCCTATGGCTACACCTTC	once	TRBD1	TRBV4-3	TRBJ1-2
CASSPPQRQVASYEQYF	TGTGCCAGCAGCCCCCCCCAGAGACAGGTAGCCAGCTACGAGCAGTACTTC	.	.	TRBV7-2	TRBJ2-7
CASSVAGSGEQYF	TGTGCCAGCAGCGTAGCAGGTTCTGGCGAGCAGTACTTC	.	.	TRBV9	TRBJ2-7
CASSSSGTGYQPQHF	TGTGCCAGCAGTTCTTCAGGGACAGGGTATCAGCCCCAGCATTTT	once	TRBD1	TRBV27	TRBJ1-5
CASSWRTGGLQPQHF	TGTGCCAGCAGCTGGAGGACAGGGGGCCTTCAGCCCCAGCATTTT	.	TRBD1	TRBV5-5	TRBJ1-5
CASHRGAGEQYF	TGTGCCAGCCATCGGGGTGCGGGGGAGCAGTACTTC	.	.	TRBV25-1	TRBJ2-7
CASIGTGDEKLFF	TGTGCCAGCATCGGGACAGGGGATGAAAAACTGTTTTTT	.	TRBD1	TRBV6-5	TRBJ1-4
CASSLSQVSPLHF	TGTGCCAGCAGCTTATCCCAGGTTTCACCCCTCCACTTT	.	.	TRBV7-6	TRBJ1-6
CASSPRSAGGKFATNEKLFF	TGTGCCAGCTCACCACGATCTGCAGGGGGCAAGTTTGCAACTAATGAAAAACTGTTTTTT	.	TRBD1	TRBV18	TRBJ1-4
CASSYTDRAYEQYF	TGTGCCAGCAGCTACACCGACAGGGCTTACGAGCAGTACTTC	.	TRBD1	TRBV13	TRBJ2-7
CASHSIAGGYTGELFF	TGTGCCAGCCACAGTATAGCGGGAGGATACACCGGGGAGCTGTTTTTT	few	TRBD2	TRBV19	TRBJ2-2
CASSLRSGWSLAGSYEQYF	TGCGCCAGCAGCTTGCGTTCTGGGTGGTCGCTAGCGGGATCCTACGAGCAGTACTTC	.	TRBD2	TRBV5-1	TRBJ2-7
CASSLGIQGTNNEKLFF	TGTGCCAGCAGCTTAGGTATTCAGGGAACTAATAATGAAAAACTGTTTTTT	.	.	TRBV7-2	TRBJ1-4
CASSYTGREQYF	TGTGCCAGCAGTTACACAGGGCGGGAGCAGTACTTC	.	.	TRBV6-6	TRBJ2-7
CASRPTGGITNGYTF	TGTGCCAGCAGGCCCACAGGGGGCATAACGAATGGCTACACCTTC	.	TRBD1	TRBV2	TRBJ1-2
CASSYEGGSRAGELFF	TGTGCCAGCAGTTACGAGGGGGGGAGTAGGGCCGGGGAGCTGTTTTTT	.	.	TRBV6-5	TRBJ2-2
CASSQGLDFTNYGYTF	TGTGCCAGCAGCCAAGGCTTGGACTTCACTAACTATGGCTACACCTTC	.	.	TRBV3-1/TRBV3-2	TRBJ1-2
CASSYRGQGSSLLAFF	TGTGCCAGCAGTTACCGGGGACAGGGGAGTTCCTTATTGGCTTTCTTT	.	TRBD1	TRBV6-5	TRBJ1-1
CASSYNRGGNYGYTF	TGTGCCAGCAGCTATAACAGGGGAGGAAACTATGGCTACACCTTC	few	TRBD1	TRBV28	TRBJ1-2